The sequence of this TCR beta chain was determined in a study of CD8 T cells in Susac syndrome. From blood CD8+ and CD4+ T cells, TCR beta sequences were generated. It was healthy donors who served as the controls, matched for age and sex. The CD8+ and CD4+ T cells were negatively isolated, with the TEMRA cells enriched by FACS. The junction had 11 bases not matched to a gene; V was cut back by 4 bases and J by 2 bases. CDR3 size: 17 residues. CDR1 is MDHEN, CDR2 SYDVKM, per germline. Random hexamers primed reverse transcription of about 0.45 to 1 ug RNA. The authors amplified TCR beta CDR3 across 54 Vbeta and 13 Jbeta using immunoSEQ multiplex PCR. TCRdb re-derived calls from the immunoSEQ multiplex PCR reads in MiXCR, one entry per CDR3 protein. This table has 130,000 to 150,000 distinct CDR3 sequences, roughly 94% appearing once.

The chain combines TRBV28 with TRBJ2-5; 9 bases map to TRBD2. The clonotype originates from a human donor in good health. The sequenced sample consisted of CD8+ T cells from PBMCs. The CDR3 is CASSSPTSGTVQETQYF. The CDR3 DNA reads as TGTGCCAGCAGTTCCCCGACTAGCGGAACAGTGCAAGAGACCCAGTACTTC.